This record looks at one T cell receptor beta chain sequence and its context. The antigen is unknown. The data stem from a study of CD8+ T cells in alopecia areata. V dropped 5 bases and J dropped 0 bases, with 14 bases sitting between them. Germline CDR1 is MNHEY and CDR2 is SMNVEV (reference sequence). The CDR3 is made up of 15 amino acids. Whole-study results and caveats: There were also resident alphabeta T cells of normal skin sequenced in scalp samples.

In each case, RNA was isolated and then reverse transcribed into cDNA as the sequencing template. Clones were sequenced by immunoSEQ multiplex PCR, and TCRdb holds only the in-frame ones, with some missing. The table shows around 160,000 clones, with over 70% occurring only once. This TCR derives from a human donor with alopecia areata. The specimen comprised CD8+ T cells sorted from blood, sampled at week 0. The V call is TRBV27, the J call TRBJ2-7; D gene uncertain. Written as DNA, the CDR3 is TGTGCCAGCAGTCCACTCCCGTCGAGCTCCTACGAGCAGTACTTC. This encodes CASSPLPSSSYEQYF.